This TCR beta chain stems from a study of T cell repertoires in urothelial bladder cancer. Study-level background: A few lesions each were cT0, cTa, cT1, and cT2 or greater.

The germline V gene has CDR1 SGHRS and CDR2 YFSETQ. CDR3 length: 16 amino acids. Trimming cost V 0 bases and J 3 bases, with 15 bases left between them. Comment on this clone: What it binds is not known.

Generated by immunoSEQ multiplex PCR, the TCRdb table keeps only in-frame clones and is missing some. The table has over 10,000 clones, roughly 70% seen once; the top ten hold around 9.5%. General observations from the study: Up to roughly 15% of carcinoma infiltrating lymphocytes belonged to one T-cell clone.

Sequencing input: tumor-infiltrating cells from bladder cancer. This receptor was obtained from a human donor with urothelial carcinoma. The chain recombines TRBV5-1 with TRBJ1-2; D is possibly TRBD1 (5 bases). The CDR3 sequence is CASSLVRGSPDYGYTF. CDR3 in DNA: TGCGCCAGCAGCTTGGTGAGGGGTAGCCCAGACTATGGCTACACCTTC.